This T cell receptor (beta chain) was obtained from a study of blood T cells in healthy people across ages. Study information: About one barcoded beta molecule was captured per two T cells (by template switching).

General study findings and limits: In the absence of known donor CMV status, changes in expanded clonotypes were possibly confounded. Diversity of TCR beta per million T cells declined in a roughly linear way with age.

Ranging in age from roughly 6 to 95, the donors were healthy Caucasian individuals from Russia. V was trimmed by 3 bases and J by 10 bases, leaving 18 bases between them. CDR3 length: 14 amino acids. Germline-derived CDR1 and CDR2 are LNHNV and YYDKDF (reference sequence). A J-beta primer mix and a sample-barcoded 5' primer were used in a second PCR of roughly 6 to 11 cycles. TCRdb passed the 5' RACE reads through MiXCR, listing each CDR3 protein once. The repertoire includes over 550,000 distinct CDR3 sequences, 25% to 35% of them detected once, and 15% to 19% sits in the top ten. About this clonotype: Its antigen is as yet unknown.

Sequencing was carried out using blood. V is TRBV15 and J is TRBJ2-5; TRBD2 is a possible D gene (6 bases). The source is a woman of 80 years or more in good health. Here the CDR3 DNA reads TGTGCCACCAGCAGGGATACAGATGGGGGACTCCAGTACTTC. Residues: CATSRDTDGGLQYF.